Listed below are T cell receptor beta chains from one sample, sequenced in a study of glioma-infiltrating T cells. TCRdb fed the multiplex PCR reads into MiXCR, producing one record per CDR3 protein. The table lists around 100,000 distinct CDR3 sequences, approximately 28% of them singletons, with 44% in the top ten. The sequencing input was glioma tissue, nonneoplastic brain tissue, or PBMCs (not recorded which). The source of these receptors is a human donor with low-grade glioma or glioblastoma, undergoing nonglioma brain surgery, or in good health (not recorded which). Each CDR3 is given with its conserved first and last residue. Each record gives: clone size, J gene, D gene, V gene, CDR3 protein, CDR3 DNA. A D gene is named only where the DNA matches it firmly. For some rows the clone size is stated as once, few or many, or as a class when expanded; others skip it.

abundance: -; j_gene: TRBJ1-2; d_gene: TRBD1; v_gene: TRBV5-1; CDR3aa: CASSSTGANYGYTF; CDR3nt: TGCGCCAGCAGCTCTACAGGGGCTAACTATGGCTACACCTTC
abundance: many; j_gene: TRBJ2-1; d_gene: -; v_gene: TRBV6-1; CDR3aa: CASSEVGRTEYNEQFF; CDR3nt: TGTGCCAGCAGTGAAGTTGGCAGGACCGAATACAATGAGCAGTTCTTC
abundance: -; j_gene: TRBJ1-5; d_gene: -; v_gene: TRBV12-3/TRBV12-4; CDR3aa: CASSFRGQGDQPQHF; CDR3nt: TGTGCCAGCAGTTTTCGCGGACAAGGGGATCAGCCCCAGCATTTT
abundance: many; j_gene: TRBJ1-1; d_gene: -; v_gene: TRBV28; CDR3aa: CATSTSGTWAFF; CDR3nt: TGTGCCACCTCGACCTCCGGGACCTGGGCTTTCTTT
abundance: -; j_gene: TRBJ1-6; d_gene: -; v_gene: TRBV2; CDR3aa: CASVFTGQGNSPLHF; CDR3nt: TGTGCCAGCGTCTTCACAGGGCAAGGGAATTCACCCCTCCACTTT
abundance: many; j_gene: TRBJ1-2; d_gene: -; v_gene: TRBV28; CDR3aa: CASSLLASGYTF; CDR3nt: TGTGCCAGCAGTTTATTAGCAAGTGGCTACACCTTC
abundance: many; j_gene: TRBJ2-7; d_gene: -; v_gene: TRBV20-1; CDR3aa: CSARDGSLVNYEQYF; CDR3nt: TGCAGTGCTAGAGATGGTAGCTTGGTAAATTACGAGCAGTACTTC
abundance: many; j_gene: TRBJ2-3; d_gene: TRBD2; v_gene: TRBV20-1; CDR3aa: CSVAGGVRTDTQYF; CDR3nt: TGCAGTGTAGCGGGGGGGGTCCGCACAGATACGCAGTATTTT
abundance: many; j_gene: TRBJ2-1; d_gene: TRBD2; v_gene: TRBV20-1; CDR3aa: CSAHQGLAGYNEQFF; CDR3nt: TGCAGTGCTCACCAAGGACTAGCGGGGTACAATGAGCAGTTCTTC
abundance: -; j_gene: TRBJ1-1; d_gene: -; v_gene: TRBV6-2/TRBV6-3; CDR3aa: CASSYTPGSVGNTEAFF; CDR3nt: TGTGCCAGCAGTTACACCCCAGGGAGTGTCGGGAACACTGAAGCTTTCTTT
abundance: many; j_gene: TRBJ2-7; d_gene: -; v_gene: TRBV28; CDR3aa: CASSLGVGVREQYF; CDR3nt: TGTGCCAGCAGTTTAGGGGTCGGGGTACGGGAGCAGTACTTC
abundance: -; j_gene: TRBJ1-1; d_gene: TRBD1; v_gene: TRBV30; CDR3aa: CAWSAGQVISMNTEAFF; CDR3nt: TGTGCCTGGAGTGCGGGACAGGTGATTTCAATGAACACTGAAGCTTTCTTT
abundance: many; j_gene: TRBJ1-1; d_gene: TRBD1; v_gene: TRBV6-1; CDR3aa: CASRPVPGQGTTKAFF; CDR3nt: TGTGCCAGCAGGCCTGTCCCGGGACAGGGGACGACAAAGGCTTTCTTT
abundance: many; j_gene: TRBJ2-5; d_gene: TRBD1; v_gene: TRBV12-3/TRBV12-4; CDR3aa: CASSETGTAFQETQYF; CDR3nt: TGTGCCAGCAGTGAAACCGGGACAGCATTCCAAGAGACCCAGTACTTC
abundance: once; j_gene: TRBJ2-7; d_gene: -; v_gene: TRBV20-1; CDR3aa: CTARQGALHYEQYF; CDR3nt: TGCACTGCTAGGCAAGGGGCGCTCCACTACGAGCAGTACTTC
abundance: many; j_gene: TRBJ1-2; d_gene: -; v_gene: TRBV6-1; CDR3aa: CASSIPRGTNYGYTF; CDR3nt: TGTGCCAGCAGCATTCCTAGAGGGACCAACTATGGCTACACCTTC
abundance: many; j_gene: TRBJ1-5; d_gene: -; v_gene: TRBV7-6; CDR3aa: CASSLAQGNQPQHF; CDR3nt: TGTGCCAGCAGCTTAGCGCAGGGCAATCAGCCCCAGCATTTT
abundance: many; j_gene: TRBJ2-7; d_gene: -; v_gene: TRBV27; CDR3aa: CASSLGGTLYEQYF; CDR3nt: TGTGCCAGCAGTTTGGGGGGAACCCTTTACGAGCAGTACTTC
abundance: few; j_gene: TRBJ2-1; d_gene: -; v_gene: TRBV9; CDR3aa: CASSVAIYNEQFF; CDR3nt: TGTGCCAGCAGCGTAGCTATCTACAATGAGCAGTTCTTC
abundance: -; j_gene: TRBJ1-4; d_gene: TRBD1; v_gene: TRBV18; CDR3aa: CASSFGQGVNEKLFF; CDR3nt: TGTGCCAGCTCATTCGGACAGGGCGTCAATGAAAAACTGTTTTTT
abundance: few; j_gene: TRBJ2-3; d_gene: TRBD1; v_gene: TRBV18; CDR3aa: CASSPPGDRGHF; CDR3nt: TGTGCCAGCTCACCACCGGGAGACAGGGGACATTTT
abundance: many; j_gene: TRBJ2-7; d_gene: -; v_gene: TRBV20-1; CDR3aa: CSAQGGTGEQYF; CDR3nt: TGCAGTGCCCAAGGCGGTACGGGCGAGCAGTACTTC